These 17 T cell receptor beta chains were sequenced from one sample in a study of blood T cell repertoires in COVID-19. Clones were read by immunoSEQ multiplex PCR, and TCRdb kept only the in-frame ones, dropping some. The sample comprises 70,000 to 80,000 clones, around 84% of which are singletons, and around 11% rests with the top ten. Sequencing used peripheral blood. These receptors were collected from a human donor in a cohort sampled during active COVID-19.

The chain carries TRBV5-1 and TRBJ2-6; D is uncertain. Trimming pared 4 bases from V and 1 base from J, leaving 9 bases between. CDR3 length: 15 residues. CDR1 and CDR2 (germline): SGHRS, YFSETQ. This CDR3 reads CASSVDGSGANVLTF. CDR3 nucleotide sequence: TGCGCCAGCAGCGTCGACGGGTCTGGGGCCAACGTCCTGACTTTC.

The CDR3 DNA follows: TGTGCCAGCAGCCGACAACGACTAGCGGGAGGGCCCGGGGAGCTGTTTTTT. Its protein product is CASSRQRLAGGPGELFF. V and J are TRBV6-6 and TRBJ2-2; 14 nucleotides match TRBD2. CDR1 and CDR2 from the germline V gene are MNHNY and SVGAGI (reference sequence). The ends lost 6 bases at V and 6 bases at J; junction bases unmatched: 9. CDR3 length: 17 residues.

The chain combines TRBV28 with TRBJ2-2, with 8 bases identical to TRBD1. V gave up 4 bases and J gave up 6 bases; unmatched junction bases: 4. The germline V gene has CDR1 MDHEN and CDR2 SYDVKM. The CDR3 is 14 amino acids. The CDR3 bases are TGTGCCAGCAGTTCGGGACAGGAGGCCGGGGAGCTGTTTTTT. The encoded protein is CASSSGQEAGELFF. Supplemented by reference TRBV28 and TRBJ2-2, the full variable domain reads DVKVTQSSRYLVKRTGEKVFLECVQDMDHENMFWYRQDPGLGLRLIYFSYDVKMKEKGDIPEGYSVSREKKERFSLILESASTNQTSMYLCASSSGQEAGELFFGEGSRLTVL.

The rearrangement uses TRBV5-1 and TRBJ2-7; 8 nucleotides align to TRBD2. The CDR3 has 16 amino acids. Germline V CDR1 and CDR2: SGHRS, YFSETQ. V was pared by 1 base and J by 0 bases, with 6 bases of the junction left unmatched. The CDR3 nucleotides are TGCGCCAGCAGCTTGTGGTCCAGCGGGAGCTCCTACGAGCAGTACTTC. Residues: CASSLWSSGSSYEQYF.

The chain employs TRBV19 and TRBJ1-6; D gene unclear. The CDR3 sequence is 15 residues long. V was shortened by 3 bases and J by 7 bases, with 13 bases between the two germline ends. Germline values: CDR1 LNHDA, CDR2 SQIVND (reference sequence). CDR3 loop: CASSIPGGINSPLHF. CDR3 coding DNA: TGTGCCAGTAGTATTCCCGGCGGGATAAATTCACCCCTCCACTTT.

The CDR3 spells CASSARDPPFTGELFF. The CDR3 coding sequence is TGTGCCAGCAGCGCGAGGGATCCCCCATTCACCGGGGAGCTGTTTTTT. This chain uses TRBV9 with TRBJ2-2; D is perhaps TRBD2 (5 bases). From germline, CDR1 is SGDLS and CDR2 YYNGEE. This CDR3 has 16 residues. Trimming removed 3 bases from V and 4 bases from J, with 16 bases in between.

The chain uses TRBV6-1 and TRBJ1-1; a weak D match, TRBD1 (5 bases). The CDR3 sequence is 14 residues long. Germline CDR1 is MNHNS and CDR2 is SASEGT. V lost 2 bases, J lost 3 bases, and 10 bases lay in between. CDR3: CASSELRQYTEAFF. The CDR3 DNA follows: TGTGCCAGCAGTGAACTGAGACAGTACACTGAAGCTTTCTTT.

This clone was detected only a few times. The gene calls are TRBV19 and TRBJ2-7, with D unresolved. This CDR3 contains 11 residues. Germline CDR1 reads LNHDA; CDR2 reads SQIVND (reference sequence). V was trimmed by 6 bases and J by 3 bases, leaving 6 bases between them. The CDR3 sequence is CASRAGYEQYF. The CDR3 DNA follows: TGTGCCAGTAGGGCTGGCTACGAGCAGTACTTC.

The gene calls are TRBV18 and TRBJ2-2; 14 bases fit TRBD2. This CDR3 spans 18 amino acids. The V gene end was trimmed by 4 bases and the J gene end by 3 bases; junction bases not matched to a gene: 7. CDR1 KGHSH and CDR2 LQKENI come from the germline V gene. For the CDR3, the DNA is TGTGCCAGCTCACAGGGACTAGCGGGAGTCGGGGACACCGGGGAGCTGTTTTTT. It yields the protein CASSQGLAGVGDTGELFF.

V gene TRBV3-1 (or the pseudogene TRBV3-2) combines with J gene TRBJ2-7; 7 bases line up with TRBD2. J gave up 7 bases and V 2 bases, and 11 bases lay outside the gene matches. Germline CDR1 and CDR2: LGHDT and YNNKEL (reference sequence). This CDR3 region has 15 residues. The DNA for the CDR3 is TGTGCCAGCAGCCAAATCCGAGGGAGGGCTGGGGAGCAGTACTTC. Its translation: CASSQIRGRAGEQYF.

This clone was seen a few times. V is TRBV6-1 and J is TRBJ2-2, with 7 nucleotides matching TRBD1. Germline CDR1 MNHNS, CDR2 SASEGT. The trim removed 1 base at V and 7 bases at J, leaving 9 bases unmatched. The CDR3 totals 16 residues. The CDR3 region is CASSEGNRGVSGELFF. Written as DNA, the CDR3 is TGTGCCAGCAGTGAAGGAAACAGGGGCGTTAGCGGGGAGCTGTTTTTT.

V and J are TRBV5-1 and TRBJ1-3; 7 bases align to TRBD1. Germline loops: CDR1 SGHRS, CDR2 YFSETQ. The V gene end was trimmed by 3 bases and the J gene end by 2 bases; junction bases not matched to a gene: 8. The CDR3 has 16 amino acids. The CDR3 DNA reads as TGCGCCAGCAGCTCCACGACGGGACAGACTGGAAACACCATATATTTT. Its translation is CASSSTTGQTGNTIYF.

The chain links TRBV4-1 to TRBJ2-7, with a possible D match to TRBD2 (6 bases). The CDR3 has 14 amino acids. The V end was cut by 1 base, the J end by 3 bases, with 10 bases between. Germline CDR1 reads MGHRA; CDR2 reads YSYEKL. In nucleotides, the CDR3 is TGCGCCAGCAGCCAAGCACGGGGGATCTACGAGCAGTACTTC. As protein: CASSQARGIYEQYF.

This sequence joins TRBV6-2 or TRBV6-3 and TRBJ2-1, with D possibly TRBD2 on 6 matching bases. This CDR3 region has 12 residues. CDR1 is MNHEY, CDR2 SVGEGT, per germline. With 4 bases removed from V and 10 bases from J, the gap between germline ends came to 11 bases. The CDR3 loop reads CASSSTRPEQFF. In nucleotides, the CDR3 is TGTGCCAGCAGTTCGACTAGACCCGAGCAGTTCTTC.

The gene calls are TRBV18 and TRBJ2-3, with 14 bases identical to TRBD2. Germline V gives CDR1 KGHSH, CDR2 LQKENI. Losses at the gene ends were 3 bases for V and 4 bases for J; bases not matched to a gene: 3. There are 16 residues in the CDR3. As DNA, the CDR3 is TGTGCCAGCTCACCGGGACTAGCGGGAGTTTCAGATACGCAGTATTTT. Translated: CASSPGLAGVSDTQYF.

This clone has a handful of counts. This chain links TRBV7-3 with TRBJ2-2, with TRBD1 matching over 10 bases. J lost 2 bases, V lost 6 bases, and 0 bases had no gene match. The CDR3 has 14 amino acids. CDR1 and CDR2 from the germline V gene are SGHTA and FQGTGA. The CDR3 sequence: CASRTGGNTGELFF. The CDR3 bases are TGTGCCAGCAGGACAGGGGGCAACACCGGGGAGCTGTTTTTT.

CDR3 residues: CASSSPESRTDTQYF. The CDR3 DNA is TGTGCCAGCAGTTCACCTGAGTCTCGCACAGATACGCAGTATTTT. The V gene is TRBV6-6, the J gene TRBJ2-3; D gene uncertain. The CDR3 is 15 amino acids. V was trimmed by 4 bases and J by 1 base, leaving 12 bases between them. The germline V gene encodes CDR1 MNHNY and CDR2 SVGAGI (reference sequence).